Detailed here is one TCR beta chain. Trimming cost V 5 bases and J 6 bases, with 13 bases left between them. The CDR3 has 13 residues. CDR1 and CDR2 (germline): SGHVS, FNYEAQ. This sample is part of a study of blood T cell repertoires in COVID-19. Clones were read by immunoSEQ multiplex PCR, and TCRdb kept only the in-frame ones, dropping some. The sample includes more than 300,000 clones, 85% to 95% of them seen just once. The TCR sequence derives from a woman aged 30 to 39 who had been exposed to COVID-19. Material: PBMCs or T cells enriched from blood (not recorded which). V and J are TRBV7-6 and TRBJ1-2, with D perhaps TRBD1 (6 bases). The CDR3 is CASSHMDSDGYTF. Here the CDR3 DNA reads TGTGCCAGCAGCCACATGGACAGTGATGGCTACACCTTC.